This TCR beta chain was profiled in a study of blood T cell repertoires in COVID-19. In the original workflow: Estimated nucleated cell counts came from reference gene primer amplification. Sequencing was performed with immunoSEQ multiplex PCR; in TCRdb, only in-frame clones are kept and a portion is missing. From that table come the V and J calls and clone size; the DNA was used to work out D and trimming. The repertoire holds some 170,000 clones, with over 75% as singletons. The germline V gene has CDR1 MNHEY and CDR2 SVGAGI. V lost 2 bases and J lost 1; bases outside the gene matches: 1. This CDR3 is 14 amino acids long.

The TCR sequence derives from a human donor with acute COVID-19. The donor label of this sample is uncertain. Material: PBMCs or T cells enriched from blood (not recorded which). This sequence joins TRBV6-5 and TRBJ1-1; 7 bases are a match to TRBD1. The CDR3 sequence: CASSYNRGNTEAFF. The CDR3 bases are TGTGCCAGCAGTTACAACAGGGGGAACACTGAAGCTTTCTTT.